This T cell receptor (beta chain) was recorded in a study of shared clonotypes between healthy human individuals. For every subset, genomic DNA was evenly distributed across several immunoSEQ plates. The table came from immunoSEQ multiplex PCR; TCRdb's copy has only in-frame clones and leaves some out. In the table there are about 2 million clones, about 95% of which are singletons. Concerning this clone: What it binds is not known.

In the naive CD8 group, cells lacked CD45RO and were positively selected for CCR7, so terminally differentiated effector memory CD45RA+ cells were left out. The length of the CDR3 is 16 residues. With 3 bases removed from V and 2 bases from J, the gap between germline ends came to 14 bases. CDR1 is SGDLS, CDR2 YYNGEE, per germline. Points from the study as a whole: Generation probability values for non-shared clonotypes were lower than those for clonotypes shared by all four donors. Across a handful of donors, naive CD4 shared roughly 5.1%, naive CD8 over 3%, memory CD4 more than 2%, memory CD8 0.4% to 0.5%.

The clonotype comes from a man between 18 and 35 years old in good health. The rearrangement links TRBV9 to TRBJ1-4, with TRBD1 as a possible D gene (5 bases). What was sequenced was naive CD8+ T cells sorted from blood. CDR3 residues: CASSDGASSTNEKLFF. CDR3 sequence (DNA): TGTGCCAGCAGCGACGGGGCCTCTTCGACTAATGAAAAACTGTTTTTT.